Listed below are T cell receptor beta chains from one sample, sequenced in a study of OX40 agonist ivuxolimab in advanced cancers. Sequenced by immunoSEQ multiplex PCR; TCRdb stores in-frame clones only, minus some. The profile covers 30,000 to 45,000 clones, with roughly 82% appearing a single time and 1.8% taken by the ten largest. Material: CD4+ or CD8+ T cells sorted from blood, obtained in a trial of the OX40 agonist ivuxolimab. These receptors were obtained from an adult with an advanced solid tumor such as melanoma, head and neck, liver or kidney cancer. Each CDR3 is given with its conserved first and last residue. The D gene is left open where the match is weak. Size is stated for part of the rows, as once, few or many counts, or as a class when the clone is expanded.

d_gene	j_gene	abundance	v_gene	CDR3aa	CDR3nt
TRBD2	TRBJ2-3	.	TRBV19	CASRVSGIPTDTQYF	TGTGCCAGTAGGGTTAGCGGGATCCCCACAGATACGCAGTATTTT
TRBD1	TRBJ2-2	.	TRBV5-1	CASSPSMGQGLLSGELFF	TGCGCCAGCAGCCCGAGCATGGGACAGGGGTTGTTATCCGGGGAGCTGTTTTTT
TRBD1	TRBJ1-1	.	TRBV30	CAWSVLTGGNTEAFF	TGTGCCTGGAGTGTACTCACAGGGGGGAACACTGAAGCTTTCTTT
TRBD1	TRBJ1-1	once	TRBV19	CASSIDRTGVEAFF	TGTGCCAGTAGTATAGATCGGACAGGGGTAGAAGCTTTCTTT
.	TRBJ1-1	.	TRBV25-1	CASSDHRVLRNTEAFF	TGTGCCAGCAGTGACCACAGGGTTCTTAGGAACACTGAAGCTTTCTTT
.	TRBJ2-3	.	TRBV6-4	CASSDNGRAQYF	TGTGCCAGCAGTGACAACGGGCGGGCGCAGTATTTT
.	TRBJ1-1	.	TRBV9	CASSVATNTEAFF	TGTGCCAGCAGCGTAGCCACCAACACTGAAGCTTTCTTT
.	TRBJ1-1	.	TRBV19	CASSRGAGMNTEAFF	TGTGCCAGTAGTAGGGGGGCAGGGATGAACACTGAAGCTTTCTTT
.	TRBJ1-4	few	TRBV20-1	CGTQRGEKLFF	TGCGGCACACAGAGGGGAGAAAAACTGTTTTTT
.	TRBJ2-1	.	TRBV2	CASSLTQGGGSNEQFF	TGTGCCAGCAGCCTTACTCAGGGTGGAGGATCCAATGAGCAGTTCTTC
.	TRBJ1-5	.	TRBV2	CASNGGRRVGGQPQHF	TGTGCCAGCAACGGAGGACGTAGGGTAGGGGGTCAGCCCCAGCATTTT
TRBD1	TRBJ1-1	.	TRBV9	CASSEGQHTEAFF	TGTGCCAGCAGCGAGGGACAGCACACTGAAGCTTTCTTT
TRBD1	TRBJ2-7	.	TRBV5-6	CASSKAGTGSHEQYF	TGTGCCAGCAGCAAAGCCGGGACAGGGAGCCACGAGCAGTACTTC
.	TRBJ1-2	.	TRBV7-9	CASSTEASYGYTF	TGTGCCAGCAGCACAGAGGCATCCTATGGCTACACCTTC
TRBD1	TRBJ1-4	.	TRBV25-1	CASSDFGTAEKLFF	TGTGCCAGCAGTGATTTCGGGACAGCTGAAAAACTGTTTTTT
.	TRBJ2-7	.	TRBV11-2	CASSLSSYEQYF	TGTGCCAGCAGCCTAAGCTCCTACGAGCAGTACTTC
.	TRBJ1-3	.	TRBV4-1	CASSQGGMRNTIYF	TGCGCCAGCAGCCAAGGGGGGATGAGAAACACCATATATTTT
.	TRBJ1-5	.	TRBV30	CAWSAGLSNQPQHF	TGTGCCTGGAGTGCGGGGCTCAGCAATCAGCCCCAGCATTTT
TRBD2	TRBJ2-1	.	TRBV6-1	CASTRGGSNNEQFF	TGTGCCAGCACCCGGGGGGGCTCCAACAATGAGCAGTTCTTC
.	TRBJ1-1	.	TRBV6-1	CASNWRTSMNTEAFF	TGTGCCAGCAACTGGAGGACAAGCATGAACACTGAAGCTTTCTTT
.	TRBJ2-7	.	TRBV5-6	CASSLYESAPRHYEQYF	TGTGCCAGCAGCTTGTATGAAAGTGCTCCGCGCCATTACGAGCAGTACTTC
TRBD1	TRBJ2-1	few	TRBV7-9	CASSLDRGNEQFF	TGTGCCAGCAGCTTAGACAGGGGCAATGAGCAGTTCTTC
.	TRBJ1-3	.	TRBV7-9	CASSSFFGNTIYF	TGTGCCAGCAGCTCCTTTTTCGGAAACACCATATATTTT
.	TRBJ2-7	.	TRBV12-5	CASGIGTTQSMQYF	TGTGCTAGTGGCATCGGGACCACGCAAAGCATGCAGTACTTC
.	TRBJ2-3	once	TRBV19	CASSPVASTDTQYF	TGTGCCAGTAGTCCGGTAGCGAGCACAGATACGCAGTATTTT
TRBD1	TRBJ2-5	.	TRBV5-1	CASTVQGQYQETQYF	TGCGCCAGCACCGTCCAGGGACAGTACCAAGAGACCCAGTACTTC
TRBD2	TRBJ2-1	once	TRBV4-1	CASSLLPSGAEGGEQFF	TGCGCCAGCAGCCTACTGCCTAGCGGGGCCGAAGGGGGTGAGCAGTTCTTC
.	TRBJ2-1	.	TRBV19	CASSIQFVSLYNEQFF	TGTGCCAGTAGTATACAGTTCGTCTCCCTGTACAATGAGCAGTTCTTC
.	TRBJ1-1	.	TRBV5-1	CASSLVAGGTEAFF	TGCGCCAGCAGCTTGGTTGCTGGGGGAACTGAAGCTTTCTTT
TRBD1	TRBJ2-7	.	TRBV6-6	CASSSWDRGTYEQYF	TGTGCCAGCAGTTCCTGGGACAGGGGGACCTACGAGCAGTACTTC